This T cell receptor (beta chain) originates from a study of control samples from healthy donors and cancer patients (dated by TCRdb to between 2020 and 2021). In the case of this clone: What antigen it recognizes has not been identified. No quality values exist for individual bases; no much larger clone is one base distant.

The library came from the immunoSEQ multiplex PCR assay. In its TCRdb copy, this immuneACCESS table keeps in-frame sequences only and misses some clones. Where compared with another copy, unresolved V genes explain less than half of these, and the others have no known cause. Here the sample has 200,000 to 250,000 clones; roughly 94% occur a single time. Approximately 1.5% of the sample lies in the top ten. Sequenced input: blood. The TCR was taken from a man aged 50-59 years in good health.

The CDR3 reads as follows: CAWVDRPQGSLHF. In nucleotides, the sequence is TGTGCCTGGGTTGACAGGCCTCAGGGATCCCTCCACTTT. The chain is made from TRBV30 and TRBJ1-6; a tentative D call is TRBD1 (6 bases match). The CDR3 sequence holds 13 residues, the cysteine and phenylalanine included. The sequence is cut down to CDR3 DNA, 39 bases in frame from base 1. From the germline V gene (reference sequence), CDR1 is GTSNPN and CDR2 is SVGIG. V gives up 5 bases and J gives up 14 bases, and the segment between their germline ends measures 19 bases.